This TCR beta chain was profiled in a study of beta chain features in type 1 diabetes. General study results and limits: Type 1 diabetes patients had TCRB CDR3s that were shorter (moderately but significantly so) in all four CD4+ subsets.

The germline V gene encodes CDR1 SGHRS and CDR2 YFSETQ. This CDR3 comprises 14 residues. The V end lost 0 bases, the J end lost 1 base, and 6 bases lay between the germline ends. Only a few counts were recorded for this clone. The antigen is unknown. Of the isolated RNA, all was reverse transcribed, and so the sequenced material was expressed TCRB transcripts. TCRdb's copy holds only in-frame clones and misses some; the assay was immunoSEQ multiplex PCR. The sample shows about 700,000 clones, roughly 13% of them seen only once. The source material was naive CD4+ T cells from blood. The receptor comes from a young man with type 1 diabetes. The chain uses TRBV5-1 and TRBJ2-3; D gene uncertain. The DNA of the CDR3 is TGCGCCAGCAGCTTGGGCACGCGCACAGATACGCAGTATTTT. Translating it yields CASSLGTRTDTQYF. Combining the CDR3 with reference TRBV5-1 and TRBJ2-3 gives the whole variable domain KAGVTQTPRYLIKTRGQQVTLSCSPISGHRSVSWYQQTPGQGLQFLFEYFSETQRNKGNFPGRFSGRQFSNSRSEMNVSTLELGDSALYLCASSLGTRTDTQYFGPGTRLTVL.